The 21 T cell receptor beta chains in this list originate from one sample, sequenced in a study of CD8 T cells in ankylosing spondylitis. A single record per CDR3 protein comes from TCRdb applying MiXCR to the 5' RACE reads. The table lists some 46,000 distinct CDR3 sequences, roughly 9.6% of them singletons, with just over 1.4% in the top ten. Sequenced input: blood, either unsorted or a sorted T cell fraction (not recorded which). These receptor sequences come from a male donor with ankylosing spondylitis or in good health (not recorded which).

This clonotype was recorded many times. The chain's CDR3 is CASSSHDSYMNTEAFF. The CDR3 bases are TGCGCCAGCAGCTCCCACGACAGTTATATGAACACTGAAGCTTTCTTT. V gene TRBV5-1 combines with J gene TRBJ1-1; tentatively, D is TRBD1 (5 bases). Trimming removed 3 bases from V and 0 bases from J, with 15 bases in between. Germline lookup yields CDR1 SGHRS and CDR2 YFSETQ. This CDR3 has 16 amino acids.

This clonotype appeared many times. The chain employs TRBV3-1 and TRBJ1-1; D is uncertain. The germline gives CDR1 LGHDT, CDR2 YNNKEL (reference sequence). The CDR3 is 14 amino acids. V shed 3 bases and J shed 2 bases, with 10 bases lying between them. The CDR3 nucleotides read TGTGCCAGCAGCCAGCGGGGTCGAAACACTGAAGCTTTCTTT. Its protein is CASSQRGRNTEAFF.

J is TRBJ1-6 and V is TRBV9, with a tentative D call TRBD1 (5 bases). The germline V gene encodes CDR1 SGDLS and CDR2 YYNGEE. There are 16 residues in the CDR3. The ends were cut back, 0 bases at V and 7 bases at J, with 14 bases in the middle. The CDR3 here is CASSVATGGRNSPLHF. The CDR3, as DNA: TGTGCCAGCAGCGTAGCAACAGGTGGAAGAAATTCACCCCTCCACTTT.

As to this clonotype: This may be a read error: a much more frequent sequence differs by one nucleotide. The chain is built from TRBV5-6 and TRBJ1-2; 7 bases line up with TRBD1. CDR3 length: 15 amino acids. The V gene's germline CDR1 is SGHDT and CDR2 YYEEEE. The CDR3 region has the DNA TGTGCCAGCAGCTCGATGACAGGGAGAAGGGGTGGCTGCACCTTC. This gives the protein CASSSMTGRRGGCTF.

The chain couples TRBV3-1 to TRBJ2-1; D is unclear. Germline CDR1 LGHDT, CDR2 YNNKEL (reference sequence). V shed 1 base and J shed 6 bases, with 19 bases lying between them. The CDR3 is 17 amino acids. The CDR3 DNA reads as TGTGCCAGCAGCCAAGCCTCCCGCAGGCTGGGGTCCAATGAGCAGTTCTTC. It encodes CASSQASRRLGSNEQFF.

This clonotype was found a few times. This chain connects TRBV28 to TRBJ2-5, with 8 bases lining up with TRBD1. CDR1 is MDHEN, CDR2 SYDVKM, per germline. This CDR3 has 18 residues. V dropped 4 bases and J dropped 2; count of bases not matched to a gene: 15. CDR3 amino acids: CASSSDLGGTGGQETQYF. The CDR3 DNA reads TGTGCCAGCAGTTCCGATCTAGGGGGTACAGGGGGACAAGAGACCCAGTACTTC.

The chain recombines TRBV7-8 with TRBJ1-1; D is possibly TRBD1 (5 bases). V was pared by 5 bases and J by 3 bases, with 19 bases between. The CDR3 sequence is 16 residues long. Germline V CDR1 and CDR2: SGHVS, FQNEAQ. The CDR3 DNA follows: TGTGCCAGCAGCCCACGAGAGGGGATAATTTACACTGAAGCTTTCTTT. It specifies CASSPREGIIYTEAFF.

By proportion, this clonotype is medium-sized (0.01 to 0.1%). The chain is built from TRBV25-1 and TRBJ2-3; D gene unclear. This CDR3 spans 14 amino acids. In germline, CDR1 is MGHDK, CDR2 SYGVNS. The V gene lost 4 bases and the J gene lost 2 bases, with 10 bases spanning the gap. The CDR3 coding sequence is TGTGCCAGCAGTGCCCGGACCCCCACAGATACGCAGTATTTT. Residues: CASSARTPTDTQYF.

Comments on this clonotype: Germline is not matched at one junction end, which may reflect a read error. This chain joins TRBV5-1 and TRBJ2-3, with 8 bases identical to TRBD2. CDR1 is SGHRS, CDR2 YFSETQ, per germline. The CDR3 runs to 19 residues. This chain's CDR3 is CASSPRRAGGRSSIDTQYF. The DNA for the CDR3 is TGCGCCAGCAGCCCCAGGAGGGCGGGGGGAAGATCTAGCATAGATACGCAGTATTTT.

At least ten counts were recorded for this clonotype. This sequence joins TRBV2 and TRBJ2-7, with D maybe TRBD1 (5 bases). Germline V gives CDR1 SNHLY, CDR2 FYNNEI. V gave up 4 bases and J gave up 2 bases, with 9 bases separating them. CDR3 length: 13 residues. In nucleotides, the CDR3 is TGTGCCAGCAGTGGGCAGGGCCCCTACGAGCAGTACTTC. As protein: CASSGQGPYEQYF.

This clonotype was seen only a few times. V is TRBV11-2 and J is TRBJ1-1; a possible D gene is TRBD1 (5 bases). The CDR3 has 17 residues. Trimming stripped 5 bases from V and 0 bases from J, with 19 bases between. Germline CDR1 is SGHAT and CDR2 is FQNNGV. CDR3 sequence reads: CASSPGPGGDMNTEAFF. The DNA of the CDR3 is TGTGCCAGCAGCCCCGGACCTGGGGGAGACATGAACACTGAAGCTTTCTTT.

This clonotype was recorded at least ten times. J is TRBJ2-7 and V is TRBV6-5, with D unresolved. The ends were cut back, 6 bases at V and 6 bases at J, with 12 bases in the middle. Germline CDR1 reads MNHEY; CDR2 reads SVGAGI. The CDR3 contains 12 residues. The CDR3 DNA sequence: TGTGCCAGCAGACCCCGATTAGGCGAGCAGTACTTC. Encoded protein: CASRPRLGEQYF.

This clonotype was detected many times. The genes are TRBV4-2 and TRBJ2-1, with TRBD1 matching 8 bases. The CDR3 covers 16 residues. In germline, CDR1 is LGHNA, CDR2 YNFKEQ. Trimming took 0 bases from V and 2 from J; bases not matched to a gene: 3. Here the CDR3 reads CASSQDGQGTYNEQFF. The CDR3 coding sequence is TGTGCCAGCAGCCAAGATGGACAGGGAACCTACAATGAGCAGTTCTTC.

The CDR3 DNA follows: TGTGCCAGCAGCCAAGAAGAGGAACCGAGGGAGCAGTTCTTC. It codes for CASSQEEEPREQFF. The rearrangement links TRBV4-2 to TRBJ2-1; D ambiguous. The CDR3 is 14 amino acids. The germline V and J ends were trimmed by 0 bases and 10 bases, with 13 bases remaining between them. The germline CDR1 and CDR2 sequences are LGHNA and YNFKEQ.

In its sample, this clonotype was seen many times. This chain uses TRBV5-1 with TRBJ2-3; D ambiguous. CDR3 length: 11 amino acids. Trimming shortened V by 7 bases and J by 5 bases, and 8 bases separated the two germline ends. The germline CDR1 and CDR2 sequences are SGHRS and YFSETQ. The CDR3 protein is CASGDVDTQYF. The CDR3 DNA sequence: TGCGCCAGCGGAGATGTAGATACGCAGTATTTT.

This clonotype was recorded at least ten times. The chain links TRBV18 to TRBJ1-1, with D possibly being TRBD1 (6 bases). The length of the CDR3 is 16 residues. Germline V gene lookup returns CDR1 KGHSH and CDR2 LQKENI. Trimming shortened V by 1 base and J by 0 bases, and 12 bases separated the two germline ends. CDR3 amino acids: CASSPQSGAVNTEAFF. The CDR3 nucleotides read TGTGCCAGCTCACCACAATCAGGGGCCGTGAACACTGAAGCTTTCTTT.

This clonotype was seen a handful of times. The genes are TRBV15 and TRBJ2-5, with 10 positions matching TRBD1. Trimming cost V 2 bases and J 5 bases; bases outside gene matches: 5. This CDR3 comprises 15 residues. Germline CDR1 reads LNHNV; CDR2 reads YYDKDF (reference sequence). This CDR3 is CATSRRDRGRETQYF. CDR3 in DNA: TGTGCCACCAGCAGAAGGGACAGGGGTAGGGAGACCCAGTACTTC. Filled out from reference TRBV15 and TRBJ2-5, the complete variable domain reads DAMVIQNPRYQVTQFGKPVTLSCSQTLNHNVMYWYQQKSSQAPKLLFHYYDKDFNNEADTPDNFQSRRPNTSFCFLDIRSPGLGDTAMYLCATSRRDRGRETQYFGPGTRLLVL.

This clonotype has at least ten counts. The rearrangement uses TRBV5-1 and TRBJ2-3; the D is unclear. V was shortened by 0 bases and J by 3 bases, with 5 bases between the two germline ends. CDR1 is SGHRS, CDR2 YFSETQ, per germline. This CDR3 contains 13 residues. The chain's CDR3 is CASSLGQTDTQYF. The CDR3 DNA is TGCGCCAGCAGCTTGGGGCAGACAGATACGCAGTATTTT. The entire variable domain, with the rest obtained from reference TRBV5-1 and TRBJ2-3, is as follows: KAGVTQTPRYLIKTRGQQVTLSCSPISGHRSVSWYQQTPGQGLQFLFEYFSETQRNKGNFPGRFSGRQFSNSRSEMNVSTLELGDSALYLCASSLGQTDTQYFGPGTRLTVL.

This chain uses TRBV11-2 with TRBJ2-1; D might be TRBD1 (6 bases). Germline-derived CDR1 and CDR2 are SGHAT and FQNNGV. Trimming removed 5 bases at V and 5 bases at J, with 10 bases between. This CDR3 spans 13 amino acids. The CDR3 is CASSPEGDNEQFF. DNA of the CDR3: TGTGCCAGCAGCCCAGAGGGGGACAATGAGCAGTTCTTC.

The rearrangement joins TRBV4-1 to TRBJ2-3; 9 positions match TRBD1. CDR3 length: 16 residues. From germline, CDR1 is MGHRA and CDR2 YSYEKL. V shed 4 bases, J shed 3 bases, and the junction held 8 bases outside the gene matches. Written as DNA, the CDR3 is TGCGCCAGCAGCCGAAACCGGGACAGGGATACAGATACGCAGTATTTT. This translates into CASSRNRDRDTDTQYF.

This clonotype occurred many times. The chain has TRBV5-1 and TRBJ1-4, with TRBD1 matching over 9 bases. V was pared by 4 bases and J by 10 bases, with 11 bases of the junction left unmatched. The CDR3 is made up of 15 amino acids. The germline V gene has CDR1 SGHRS and CDR2 YFSETQ. CDR3 DNA sequence: TGCGCCAGCAGCGAGTCCGGGACAGGGAACGGAAAACTGTTTTTT. The encoded protein is CASSESGTGNGKLFF.